The 29 T cell receptor beta chains in this list originate from one sample, sequenced in a study of OX40 agonist ivuxolimab in advanced cancers. Assay: immunoSEQ multiplex PCR; the TCRdb copy retains only in-frame clones and omits some. The sample holds 95,000 or so clones; 92% are singletons and the top ten take more than 0.5%. The material was CD4+ or CD8+ T cells sorted from blood, obtained in a trial of the OX40 agonist ivuxolimab. Receptors originate from an adult with an advanced solid tumor such as melanoma, head and neck, liver or kidney cancer.

The chain employs TRBV6-1 and TRBJ1-2; a weak D match, TRBD1 (6 bases). This CDR3 has 10 amino acids. Looked up from germline, CDR1 is MNHNS and CDR2 is SASEGT. Trimming removed 10 bases at V and 6 bases at J, with 9 bases between. CDR3 amino acids: CATNRDGYTF. CDR3 sequence (DNA): TGTGCCACCAACAGGGATGGCTACACCTTC.

V gene TRBV5-6 combines with J gene TRBJ1-2, with 9 bases identical to TRBD1. CDR3 size: 13 residues. Trimming cost V 4 bases and J 8 bases; bases outside gene matches: 6. In germline, CDR1 is SGHDT, CDR2 YYEEEE. CDR3 sequence reads: CASSEDRGRGYTF. The CDR3, as DNA: TGTGCCAGCAGCGAGGACAGGGGCAGGGGCTACACCTTC.

CDR3 DNA sequence: TGTGCCAGCAGTGAAGGTGGCAGGGCCTTGGGGCAGTTCTTC. It translates to CASSEGGRALGQFF. The chain employs TRBV6-1 and TRBJ2-1, with a weak D call TRBD1 (5 bases). Germline V lookup: CDR1 MNHNS, CDR2 SASEGT. Trimming removed 1 base from V and 12 bases from J, with 16 bases in between. This CDR3 comprises 14 residues.

This clone was seen just once. The chain links TRBV27 to TRBJ1-2; 7 nucleotides agree with TRBD1. This CDR3 has 13 residues. V shed 6 bases, J shed 3 bases, and the junction held 4 bases outside the gene matches. Germline values: CDR1 MNHEY, CDR2 SMNVEV (reference sequence). The CDR3 coding sequence is TGTGCCAGCAGACCCGGACAGGACTATGGCTACACCTTC. This gives the protein CASRPGQDYGYTF.

This rearrangement joins TRBV5-4 to TRBJ1-1; D gene unclear. Germline assignment: CDR1 SGHNT and CDR2 YYREEE (reference sequence). The CDR3 extends over 15 amino acids. V lost 4 bases, J lost 0 bases, and 13 bases lay in between. The CDR3 protein is CASSQDWQLNTEAFF. As DNA, the CDR3 is TGTGCCAGCAGCCAAGATTGGCAACTGAACACTGAAGCTTTCTTT.

V usage is TRBV7-9 and J usage is TRBJ2-3; TRBD1 matches at 11 bases. Germline assignment: CDR1 SEHNR and CDR2 FQNEAQ (reference sequence). Trimming took 7 bases from V and 1 from J; bases not matched to a gene: 7. The CDR3 sequence is 16 residues long. The CDR3 coding sequence is TGTGCCAGCACATTCCCGGACAGGGGGCGCACAGATACGCAGTATTTT. Amino acid sequence: CASTFPDRGRTDTQYF.

The chain has TRBV7-3 and TRBJ2-1, with D maybe TRBD2 (5 bases). Germline CDR1 SGHTA, CDR2 FQGTGA. This CDR3 comprises 16 residues. V lost 5 bases and J lost 10, with 24 bases in between. CDR3 nucleotides: TGTGCCAGCAGCCCCCCCGGGCTAGCCCTTGAAAGGGAGCAGTTCTTC. This sequence encodes CASSPPGLALEREQFF.

The rearrangement links TRBV7-3 to TRBJ1-2; a weak D match, TRBD1 (5 bases). This CDR3 is built from 13 residues. Trimming took 6 bases from V and 3 from J, leaving 11 bases between them. Germline CDR1 and CDR2: SGHTA and FQGTGA. The CDR3 DNA is TGTGCCAGCAGTTTAGGGGCTGACTATGGCTACACCTTC. Protein sequence: CASSLGADYGYTF.

The V call is TRBV6-1, the J call TRBJ1-1; 8 bases fit TRBD1. J was trimmed by 4 bases and V by 7 bases; bases with no gene match: 8. This CDR3 comprises 14 residues. Germline V CDR1 and CDR2: MNHNS, SASEGT. The CDR3 nucleotides are TGTGCCAGCAACACGGACAGGGTAGGCACTGAAGCTTTCTTT. Translation: CASNTDRVGTEAFF.

This sequence joins TRBV6-6 and TRBJ2-3; D might be TRBD1 or TRBD2, each matching 5 bases. In germline, CDR1 is MNHNY, CDR2 SVGAGI (reference sequence). This CDR3 contains 13 residues. Trimming cost V 5 bases and J 7 bases, with 13 bases left between them. CDR3 bases: TGTGCCAGCAGTCCCCTGGGGGTGCATACGCAGTATTTT. Translation: CASSPLGVHTQYF.

This sequence joins TRBV6-6 and TRBJ2-7; 9 nucleotides agree with TRBD1. This CDR3 spans 13 amino acids. The V and J ends lost 6 bases and 5 bases, in that order; junction bases with no gene match: 5. CDR1 and CDR2 (germline): MNHNY, SVGAGI (reference sequence). For the CDR3, the DNA is TGTGCCAGCAGCGGACAGGGGTTTAACGAGCAGTACTTC. Translating gives CASSGQGFNEQYF.

This chain joins TRBV14 and TRBJ2-7, with 8 bases fitting TRBD1. The CDR3 covers 13 residues. Germline lookup yields CDR1 SGHDN and CDR2 FVKESK. V shed 4 bases, J shed 4 bases, and the junction held 3 bases outside the gene matches. The CDR3 DNA is TGTGCCAGCAGCCGGACAGGGAGGTACGAGCAGTACTTC. Encoded protein: CASSRTGRYEQYF.

The CDR3 coding sequence is TGTGCCAGTGGGGTCCTCATTCAGGGAGAGCAGTACTTC. It codes for CASGVLIQGEQYF. The chain links TRBV27 to TRBJ2-7; a weak D match, TRBD1 (5 bases). CDR3 size: 13 residues. Trimming stripped 9 bases from V and 7 bases from J, with 19 bases between. Germline loops: CDR1 MNHEY, CDR2 SMNVEV (reference sequence).

The chain links TRBV2 to TRBJ2-1; D call uncertain. The CDR3 length is 11 residues. V lost 8 bases and J lost 4, with 6 bases in between. Per the germline V gene, CDR1 is SNHLY and CDR2 is FYNNEI. The CDR3 spells CASAQYNEQFF. CDR3 DNA: TGTGCCAGCGCACAGTACAATGAGCAGTTCTTC.

Only one count was recorded for this clone. This sequence joins TRBV4-1 and TRBJ2-7, with 9 bases fitting TRBD1. Germline CDR1 MGHRA, CDR2 YSYEKL. The CDR3 totals 14 residues. The ends lost 0 bases at V and 4 bases at J; junction bases unmatched: 1. The CDR3 sequence: CASSQEGQGYEQYF. In DNA form, the CDR3 reads TGCGCCAGCAGCCAAGAGGGACAGGGTTACGAGCAGTACTTC.

This sequence joins TRBV21-1 and TRBJ2-3; TRBD1, the table's D call, lacks a check against the DNA. TRBV21-1 is flagged as a pseudogene. The CDR3 is 16 residues long. The CDR3 DNA follows: TGTGCCAGCAGCAGGCCCCCAGGGGGCTCCCCAGATACGCAGTATTTT. Residues: CASSRPPGGSPDTQYF.

V and J are TRBV5-4 and TRBJ2-1, with 9 bases matching TRBD2. CDR1 is SGHNT and CDR2 is YYREEE in the germline V gene (reference sequence). V shed 4 bases, J shed 2 bases, and the junction held 4 bases outside the gene matches. CDR3 length: 15 amino acids. The CDR3 nucleotides are TGTGCCAGCAGCCGGGAGCGGGGGGCCTACAATGAGCAGTTCTTC. Protein: CASSRERGAYNEQFF.

V and J are TRBV9 and TRBJ2-1; 9 positions match TRBD2. Germline-derived CDR1 and CDR2 are SGDLS and YYNGEE. This CDR3 has 15 residues. V lost 0 bases and J lost 8; bases outside the gene matches: 6. DNA for the CDR3: TGTGCCAGCAGCGTAGTGGGTAGCGGGAGTGATGAGCAGTTCTTC. Its protein is CASSVVGSGSDEQFF.

This clone was picked up one time. The chain couples TRBV5-4 to TRBJ2-7, with 9 bases lining up with TRBD1. The CDR3 is made up of 16 amino acids. V shed 4 bases and J 0 bases; nucleotides not matched to a gene: 8. The germline V gene encodes CDR1 SGHNT and CDR2 YYREEE (reference sequence). CDR3 nucleotide sequence: TGTGCCAGCAGCCCAACAGGGGGCATCAGCTCCTACGAGCAGTACTTC. Protein product: CASSPTGGISSYEQYF.

A remark on this clone: Other DNA sequences from this sample encode an identical CDR3 as well. DNA of the CDR3: TGTGCCAGCTCCTTTACAGATACGCAGTATTTT. This codes for CASSFTDTQYF. The V gene is TRBV11-3, the J gene TRBJ2-3, with D uncertain. The germline V gene encodes CDR1 SGHNT and CDR2 YENEEA. V gave up 8 bases and J gave up 3 bases, with 6 bases separating them. The CDR3 extends over 11 amino acids.

The chain carries TRBV11-2 and TRBJ2-1; no clear D gene. V dropped 1 base and J dropped 3 bases, with 13 bases sitting between them. The V gene's germline CDR1 is SGHAT and CDR2 FQNNGV. The CDR3 covers 16 residues. The CDR3 loop is CASSLGVHQDYNEQFF. The CDR3 nucleotides are TGTGCCAGCAGCTTAGGAGTCCACCAAGACTACAATGAGCAGTTCTTC.

This clone occurred once. The chain joins TRBV6-5 to TRBJ1-3; D is uncertain. Germline V gene sequence: CDR1 MNHEY, CDR2 SVGAGI. Trimming cost V 7 bases and J 3 bases, with 10 bases left between them. This CDR3 comprises 13 residues. CDR3 loop: CASTRRNGNTIYF. CDR3 DNA sequence: TGTGCCAGCACCCGCAGGAATGGAAACACCATATATTTT.

The chain combines TRBV9 with TRBJ2-5, with TRBD2 identical over 10 bases. CDR3 size: 14 residues. V gave up 1 base and J gave up 5 bases; unmatched junction bases: 2. Germline V gene sequence: CDR1 SGDLS, CDR2 YYNGEE. As DNA, the CDR3 is TGTGCCAGCAGCGTATCTAGCGGGGGTGAGACCCAGTACTTC. The encoded protein is CASSVSSGGETQYF.

This clone was counted a few times. The chain has TRBV4-2 and TRBJ2-3, with TRBD2 matching over 15 bases. CDR3 length: 20 amino acids. CDR1 and CDR2 from the germline V gene are LGHNA and YNFKEQ. The junction had 12 bases not matched to a gene; V was cut back by 4 bases and J by 1 base. The DNA of the CDR3 is TGTGCCAGCAGCCCTACCCCGGGACTAGCGGGAGGAGCCGGCACAGATACGCAGTATTTT. Translation: CASSPTPGLAGGAGTDTQYF.

The chain recombines TRBV6-5 with TRBJ2-1; the D is unclear. This CDR3 region has 16 residues. The V and J ends lost 0 bases and 0 bases respectively, with 9 bases between them. The germline V gene encodes CDR1 MNHEY and CDR2 SVGAGI. The CDR3 DNA reads TGTGCCAGCAGTTACTCTGGTGCTAGCTCCTACAATGAGCAGTTCTTC. It yields the protein CASSYSGASSYNEQFF.

The chain links TRBV5-1 to TRBJ1-2; D is possibly TRBD1 (6 bases). Germline CDR1 and CDR2: SGHRS and YFSETQ. This CDR3 has 16 residues. The V end was cut by 4 bases, the J end by 0 bases, with 16 bases between. CDR3 amino acids: CASSAPDRETNYGYTF. The DNA of the CDR3 is TGCGCCAGCAGCGCGCCGGACAGAGAAACTAACTATGGCTACACCTTC.

The rearrangement joins TRBV5-4 to TRBJ2-5; maybe TRBD2 (6 bases). Trimming took off 0 bases at V and 3 bases at J, with 12 bases between the two ends. There are 15 residues in the CDR3. Germline CDR1 and CDR2: SGHNT and YYREEE (reference sequence). CDR3: CASSLALTGEETQYF. The CDR3 DNA is TGTGCCAGCAGCTTGGCCTTGACGGGAGAAGAGACCCAGTACTTC.

This chain connects TRBV30 to TRBJ2-4; tentatively, D is TRBD1 (6 bases). The V end was cut by 0 bases, the J end by 4 bases, with 13 bases between. There are 15 residues in the CDR3. The V gene's germline CDR1 is GTSNPN and CDR2 SVGIG (reference sequence). DNA for the CDR3: TGTGCCTGGAGTGTACCAGGACAGATTAAAAACATTCAGTACTTC. It encodes CAWSVPGQIKNIQYF. Variable domain in full (rest from reference TRBV30 and TRBJ2-4): SQTIHQWPATLVQPVGSPLSLECTVEGTSNPNLYWYRQAAGRGLQLLFYSVGIGQISSEVPQNLSASRPQDRQFILSSKKLLLSDSGFYLCAWSVPGQIKNIQYFGAGTRLSVL.

The chain uses TRBV27 and TRBJ1-6, with 10 bases that match TRBD1. The germline CDR1 and CDR2 sequences are MNHEY and SMNVEV (reference sequence). V shed 3 bases, J shed 11 bases, and the junction held 13 bases outside the gene matches. CDR3 length equals 17 residues. The CDR3 is CASSFILPGQGLPPLHF. The CDR3 nucleotides are TGTGCCAGCAGTTTTATACTCCCGGGACAGGGGTTGCCACCCCTCCACTTT.